A single sample gave rise to the 5 T cell receptor beta chains below, sequenced in a study of cytomegalovirus exposure and HLA in healthy donors listed by TCRdb under 2017. Library preparation employed the immunoSEQ multiplex PCR assay. A mixture of 60 forward primers for TCR Vbeta segments and 13 reverse primers for TCR Jbeta segments was used in the multiplex PCR. The source is immuneACCESS, and TCRdb retained only in-frame sequences with V and J called. Part of the clones is not carried over; for the studies checked, unresolved V genes explain less than half of this, and the remainder is unexplained. The table of this sample itemizes about 140,000 clones. Of the sample, about 2% is held by the ten largest clones. Sequenced sample: PBMCs. These receptors came from a woman younger than 30 in good health and CMV-seronegative.

CDR3 protein: CASSVETDQETQYF. CDR3 DNA: TGTGCCAGCAGCGTAGAAACTGATCAAGAGACCCAGTACTTC. V is TRBV9 and J is TRBJ2-5; D uncertain. In germline, CDR1 is SGDLS, CDR2 YYNGEE. Trimming pared 0 bases from V and 2 bases from J, leaving 8 bases between. This CDR3 spans 14 amino acids.

The rearrangement joins TRBV11-3 to TRBJ2-1; 9 bases are shared with TRBD1. CDR3 length: 15 residues. V shed 3 bases, J shed 7 bases, and the junction held 7 bases outside the gene matches. The germline CDR1 and CDR2 sequences are SGHNT and YENEEA. The chain's CDR3 is CASSFSGQGSNEQFF. Here the CDR3 DNA reads TGTGCCAGCAGCTTTTCGGGACAGGGTAGTAATGAGCAGTTCTTC.

The gene calls are TRBV19 and TRBJ2-5; D is unresolved. Trimming shortened V by 7 bases and J by 7 bases, and 22 bases separated the two germline ends. This CDR3 spans 15 amino acids. Germline V gene data show CDR1 as LNHDA and CDR2 as SQIVND (reference sequence). CDR3 coding DNA: TGTGCCAGTACCGAAGACAACACGGCTACATCGACCCAGTACTTC. Its translation is CASTEDNTATSTQYF.

The chain links TRBV28 to TRBJ2-2; 9 nucleotides match TRBD1. Per germline, CDR1 MDHEN and CDR2 SYDVKM. V lost 6 bases and J lost 3; bases outside the gene matches: 11. This CDR3 is built from 17 residues. The CDR3 here is CASSLIPGQGHTGELFF. CDR3 bases: TGTGCCAGCAGCCTGATTCCGGGACAGGGTCACACCGGGGAGCTGTTTTTT.

V is TRBV6-1 and J is TRBJ2-5, with a weak D call TRBD1 (5 bases). The CDR3 totals 15 residues. The germline V gene encodes CDR1 MNHNS and CDR2 SASEGT. Trimming shortened V by 6 bases and J by 1 base, and 15 bases separated the two germline ends. CDR3 region: CASRAPETVQETQYF. The CDR3 DNA reads as TGTGCCAGCAGGGCCCCAGAGACAGTCCAAGAGACCCAGTACTTC.